This entry lists 12 T cell receptor beta chains sequenced from one sample in a study of blood T cell repertoires in COVID-19. Sequenced by immunoSEQ multiplex PCR; TCRdb stores in-frame clones only, minus some. In the table there are 200,000 to 250,000 clones, 86% of which are singletons. The specimen sequenced was peripheral blood. The receptors were sampled from a woman between 45 and 60 years old with acute or convalescent COVID-19.

In this sample, this clone turned up a few times. The V gene is TRBV5-4, the J gene TRBJ1-2; 7 positions agree with TRBD1. Germline V gene data show CDR1 as SGHNT and CDR2 as YYREEE (reference sequence). The CDR3 length is 14 residues. V trimming: 7 bases; J trimming: 8 bases; junction bases outside the gene matches: 14. The CDR3 DNA reads TGTGCCAGCTCAAATTCAAACAGGGGTCAAGGCTACACCTTC. Amino acid sequence: CASSNSNRGQGYTF.

This chain uses TRBV6-5 with TRBJ1-1; a weak D match, TRBD1 (5 bases). Trimming removed 4 bases from V and 1 base from J, with 10 bases in between. Per germline, CDR1 MNHEY and CDR2 SVGAGI. This CDR3 is 14 amino acids long. DNA of the CDR3: TGTGCCAGCAGTTCTGACAGAGGGAACACTGAAGCTTTCTTT. Translating gives CASSSDRGNTEAFF.

This clone occurred once. The chain carries TRBV7-2 and TRBJ2-7; D perhaps matches TRBD2 (6 bases). V was pared by 5 bases and J by 0 bases, with 11 bases between. The CDR3 covers 14 residues. Germline assignment: CDR1 SGHTA and CDR2 FQGNSA. The CDR3 region has the DNA TGTGCCAGCAGCCCGGGCGGGACCTCCTACGAGCAGTACTTC. Protein product: CASSPGGTSYEQYF.

This clone has only one observation. The V gene is TRBV6-6, the J gene TRBJ1-4; D unresolved. V shed 4 bases and J shed 0 bases, with 9 bases lying between them. This CDR3 region has 15 residues. Germline lookup yields CDR1 MNHNY and CDR2 SVGAGI (reference sequence). The CDR3 DNA is TGTGCCAGCAGTTCCGTCCCCGCAACTAATGAAAAACTGTTTTTT. It yields the protein CASSSVPATNEKLFF.

CDR3 sequence (DNA): TGCAGTGCTAGTGCCCTACCGGGACAGATAACCTACGAGCAGTACTTC. It translates to CSASALPGQITYEQYF. The V and J genes are TRBV20-1 and TRBJ2-7, with 7 bases identical to TRBD1. Losses at the gene ends were 3 bases for V and 2 bases for J; bases not matched to a gene: 13. The CDR3 totals 16 residues. Per the germline V gene, CDR1 is DFQATT and CDR2 is SNEGSKA (reference sequence).

The genes are TRBV20-1 and TRBJ1-2; D is uncertain. CDR1 is DFQATT, CDR2 SNEGSKA, per germline (reference sequence). Trimming removed 1 base from V and 8 bases from J, with 8 bases in between. This CDR3 has 11 residues. CDR3 sequence reads: CSARGAVGYTF. Here the CDR3 DNA reads TGCAGTGCTAGAGGGGCAGTCGGCTACACCTTC.

The V gene is TRBV2, the J gene TRBJ2-5; 7 bases match TRBD2. The ends lost 6 bases at V and 4 bases at J; junction bases unmatched: 2. The CDR3 is 12 amino acids. The germline CDR1 and CDR2 sequences are SNHLY and FYNNEI. CDR3 bases: TGTGCCAGCAGGGTAGCGGGAGAGACCCAGTACTTC. This translates into CASRVAGETQYF.

The chain links TRBV6-2 or TRBV6-3 to TRBJ2-2; 12 bases line up with TRBD2. Trimming took 4 bases from V and 4 from J; bases not matched to a gene: 4. CDR1 is MNHEY and CDR2 is SVGEGT in the germline V gene. This CDR3 comprises 16 residues. CDR3 coding DNA: TGTGCCAGCAGTTTGCTAGCGGGAGGGTTCACCGGGGAGCTGTTTTTT. This codes for CASSLLAGGFTGELFF.

The chain recombines TRBV29-1 with TRBJ1-2; D perhaps matches TRBD1 (5 bases). The CDR3 spans 11 residues. Germline V CDR1 and CDR2: SQVTM, ANQGSEA. Trimming took off 5 bases at V and 4 bases at J, with 8 bases between the two ends. CDR3 bases: TGCAGCGTTCGGGGGGTCTATGGCTACACCTTC. Its translation: CSVRGVYGYTF.

The chain has TRBV4-2 and TRBJ1-1, with a weak D call TRBD1 (6 bases). V lost 5 bases, J lost 5 bases, and 12 bases lay in between. The CDR3 totals 13 residues. CDR1 is LGHNA and CDR2 is YNFKEQ in the germline V gene. In DNA, the CDR3 is TGTGCCAGCAGCAGGGACATGGCAACTGAAGCTTTCTTT. Its protein is CASSRDMATEAFF.

The chain carries TRBV10-3 and TRBJ1-1; a weak D match, TRBD1 (6 bases). CDR3 size: 15 residues. Per the germline V gene, CDR1 is ENHRY and CDR2 is SYGVKD. With 1 base removed from V and 1 base from J, the gap between germline ends came to 10 bases. For the CDR3, the DNA is TGTGCCATCAGTGAGTGGGGGCCGCAGAACACTGAAGCTTTCTTT. Translating it yields CAISEWGPQNTEAFF.

This clone was detected only once. V usage is TRBV3-1 (or the pseudogene TRBV3-2) and J usage is TRBJ2-1, with D tentatively TRBD1 (5 bases). V was trimmed by 0 bases and J by 5 bases, leaving 17 bases between them. CDR3 length: 17 amino acids. Germline V gene sequence: CDR1 LGHDT, CDR2 YNNKEL (reference sequence). CDR3 residues: CASSQDMGQAVHNEQFF. The CDR3 coding sequence is TGTGCCAGCAGCCAAGATATGGGGCAGGCAGTGCACAATGAGCAGTTCTTC.